These T cell receptor beta chains were read from a single sample in a study of T cells after yellow fever vaccination. TCRdb reprocessed the 5' RACE reads via MiXCR and lists one record per CDR3 protein. Among under 600,000 distinct CDR3 sequences listed, roughly 22% were seen once. The material sequenced was PBMCs, taken about 21 days after the first yellow fever vaccination. These receptor sequences come from a man younger than 35 who received the YFV17D yellow fever vaccine. Each CDR3 is given with its conserved first and last residue. D genes are given only for firm matches. Size is omitted from some rows. Given values are once, few, many or a class for expanded clones.

V,J,size,D,DNA,CDR3
TRBV6-1,TRBJ2-5,-,TRBD1,TGTGCCAGCAGTGCTTACACAGGGGGCCAAGAGACCCAGTACTTC,CASSAYTGGQETQYF
TRBV29-1,TRBJ1-2,few,TRBD1,TGCAGCGAATACAGGGGCGAAGACTATGGCTACACCTTC,CSEYRGEDYGYTF
TRBV5-1,TRBJ2-3,-,TRBD2,TGCGCCAGCAGCCAGAACCGGGAGGGAGATACGCAGTATTTT,CASSQNREGDTQYF
TRBV20-1,TRBJ2-3,-,-,TGCAGTGCTAGACCCCCAGGCCGTGCTGGAGATACGCAGTATTTT,CSARPPGRAGDTQYF
TRBV5-1,TRBJ2-1,-,TRBD2,TGCGCCAGCAGCTTGGGATTAGCGGGGGTACCCAATGAGCAGTTCTTC,CASSLGLAGVPNEQFF
TRBV5-4,TRBJ2-6,few,-,TGTGCCAGCAGCTTGAGGGGAGAATCGGGGGGCCTAACTGGGGCCAACGTCCTGACTTTC,CASSLRGESGGLTGANVLTF
TRBV29-1,TRBJ1-1,-,-,TGCAGCGTTGATCCAGGGCTGAACACTGAAGCTTTCTTT,CSVDPGLNTEAFF
TRBV4-3,TRBJ2-1,few,TRBD2,TGCGCCAGCAGCCAAGATACAGCGGGGGGGTACAATGAGCAGTTCTTC,CASSQDTAGGYNEQFF
TRBV6-1,TRBJ2-3,few,-,TGTGCCAGCAGCCAATGGCAGGGTGGAGATACGCAGTATTTT,CASSQWQGGDTQYF
TRBV5-1,TRBJ1-1,-,-,TGCGCCAGCAGCCGGGACCTTCCCTTGGAGAGGGCTGAAGCTTTCTTT,CASSRDLPLERAEAFF
TRBV2,TRBJ1-6,-,-,TGTGCCAGCAAGGAGTCGTCGGGAGGAGGATCACCCCTCCACTTT,CASKESSGGGSPLHF
TRBV7-2,TRBJ1-3,-,TRBD1,TGTGCCAGCAGCCACAACAGGGGCTCGGAGAGCACCATATATTTT,CASSHNRGSESTIYF
TRBV7-6,TRBJ1-2,-,TRBD1,TGTGCCAGCAGCCCATATGACAGGGGAGGATATGGCTACACCTTC,CASSPYDRGGYGYTF
TRBV4-1,TRBJ2-3,-,-,TGCGCCAGCAGCCAAGCAAGGGCCCGCTCAGATACGCAGTATTTT,CASSQARARSDTQYF
TRBV7-4,TRBJ2-3,few,TRBD2,TGTGCCAGCAGCTTCTATGAGTCCGGGACTAGCGGGGGGCAAACATTCACAGATACGCAGTATTTT,CASSFYESGTSGGQTFTDTQYF
TRBV6-1,TRBJ2-3,few,-,TGTGCCAGCAGTCGCCGGTTGGGCCGCACAGATACGCAGTATTTT,CASSRRLGRTDTQYF
TRBV7-9,TRBJ2-5,-,-,TGTGCCAGCAGCTCGGGACCTATTGTGCCCCAGTACTTC,CASSSGPIVPQYF
TRBV6-1,TRBJ2-7,-,-,TGTGCCAGCAGTGAAGCAGGACAGCCCTACGAGCAGTACTTC,CASSEAGQPYEQYF
TRBV4-3,TRBJ2-5,once,-,TGCGCCAGCAGCCAAGAGGGCTCAGGGTCGGCGACCCAGTACTTC,CASSQEGSGSATQYF
TRBV9,TRBJ2-5,few,-,TGTGCCAGCAGCCCCCCTAGTATAGAAGAGACCCAGTACTTC,CASSPPSIEETQYF
TRBV6-5,TRBJ1-3,-,-,TGTGCCAGCAGTTACGGGGCAGGGGAAGGAAACACCATATATTTT,CASSYGAGEGNTIYF
TRBV28,TRBJ1-5,-,TRBD1,TGTGCCAGCAGTTTACTTACAGGGGCCCCTCAGCCCCAGCATTTT,CASSLLTGAPQPQHF
TRBV18,TRBJ2-7,-,-,TGTGCCAGCTCACCACCGGTTTTTTTCGGGCGGGACACCTACTCCTACGAGCAGTACTTC,CASSPPVFFGRDTYSYEQYF
TRBV30,TRBJ2-5,few,-,TGTGCCTGGAGTGCGGGGGCCCCGTCTGGGACCCAGTACTTC,CAWSAGAPSGTQYF
TRBV4-2,TRBJ2-5,few,-,TGTGCCAGCAGCCAAGATCCTAGGAGGGGGGAGACCCAGTACTTC,CASSQDPRRGETQYF
TRBV7-3,TRBJ2-1,few,-,TGTGCCAGCAGCCTGGGGCAGAGACTCTCCCCCTACAATGAGCAGTTCTTC,CASSLGQRLSPYNEQFF
TRBV6-5,TRBJ1-2,few,-,TGTGCCAGCAGTTCGTGGGGGGCGGATGGCTACACCTTC,CASSSWGADGYTF
TRBV6-1,TRBJ2-7,-,-,TGTGCCAGCAGAAGGGACGCCACCTACGAGCAGTACTTC,CASRRDATYEQYF
TRBV20-1,TRBJ1-6,-,-,TGCAGTGCTAGAGTAGGACCTAATTCACCCCTCCACTTT,CSARVGPNSPLHF
TRBV6-1,TRBJ2-7,-,-,TGTGCCAGCAGAAACAGGGTTAGAGTGGACGAGCAGTACTTC,CASRNRVRVDEQYF
TRBV7-6,TRBJ2-5,few,-,TGTGCCAGCAGCTTAGGGCTCAGGGCTGAAGAGACCCAGTACTTC,CASSLGLRAEETQYF
TRBV20-1,TRBJ1-1,-,-,TGCAGTGCTAGAGATCCGCGGGGGGCGGATGAAGCTTTCTTT,CSARDPRGADEAFF
TRBV29-1,TRBJ2-5,-,-,TGCAGCGTGGGGGGCCTTAGGGCAGAAAAGCAGGAGACCCAGTACTTC,CSVGGLRAEKQETQYF
TRBV5-1,TRBJ1-2,-,TRBD1,TGCGCCAGCAGCTACGGGACAGGGATCTATGGCTACACCTTC,CASSYGTGIYGYTF
TRBV12-3/TRBV12-4,TRBJ2-1,few,TRBD1,TGTGCCAGCAGGCGGGGACAGGGGGACAATGAGCAGTTCTTC,CASRRGQGDNEQFF